The source of this T cell receptor beta chain is a study of post-analysis software for immune sequencing data. Study details: Recorded disease courses covered relapsing-remitting, secondary progressive and progressive-relapsing multiple sclerosis. Some patients had no subtype annotation.

Included in the TCR beta cDNA libraries were unique molecular identifiers. T cells numbering about 0.85 to 11 million gave rise to roughly 0.5 million cDNA molecules. TCRdb re-derived calls from the PCR reads in MiXCR, one entry per CDR3 protein. The sample has roughly 700,000 distinct CDR3 sequences; roughly 29% are singletons. Study-level results: Four to six TRBV segments, including TRBV5-6, TRBV5-1 and TRBV20-1, were more frequent in patients than controls. Same-batch preparations were strongly co-clustered by F measure. Patients with multiple sclerosis recorded significantly lower normalized Chao1 diversity than controls, the study found.

V was clipped by 1 base and J by 15 bases, with 23 bases between them. This CDR3 has 15 residues. As for this clonotype: Its antigen is undetermined.

The sequence came from a girl aged 10 to 17 with multiple sclerosis. The chain links TRBV12-3 or TRBV12-4 to TRBJ2-3; no firm D call. The sequenced sample consisted of blood. As DNA, the CDR3 is TGTGCCAGCAGTTTAGAGGCAGTGAGAGCAGATACGGAATATTTT. As protein: CASSLEAVRADTEYF.